This TCR beta chain comes out of a study of read filtering for tumor transcriptome and immune sequencing. The study's findings and limits: Sorted CD138-negative bone marrow cells were not purified T cells.

From approximately 430 ng of RNA, a library with molecular barcoded alpha/delta and beta/gamma adaptors was made. TCRdb processed the reads anew with MiXCR; each CDR3 protein has one entry. The top ten hold approximately 10% of the sample, which has approximately 90,000 distinct CDR3 sequences, approximately 21% seen once. This clonotype was observed at least ten times. Its antigen remains unidentified. The CDR3 is 16 residues long. With 3 bases removed from V and 8 bases from J, the gap between germline ends came to 20 bases. Germline CDR1 and CDR2: SGHDN and FVKESK. The material sequenced was a population of CD138-negative cells sorted from bone marrow. The sequence was obtained from a donor older than 35 with multiple myeloma. This chain uses TRBV14 with TRBJ2-1, with TRBD2 as a possible D gene (6 bases). CDR3: CASSQLGRGIRDEQFF. The CDR3 bases are TGTGCCAGCAGCCAGTTGGGACGGGGGATTAGAGATGAGCAGTTCTTC.